Listed below are T cell receptor beta chains from one sample, sequenced in a study of beta chain features in type 1 diabetes. TCRdb's table, derived via immunoSEQ multiplex PCR, lists solely in-frame clones and lacks some. This sample has around 500,000 clones, with about an eighth found just once. The sample comprised naive CD4+ T cells from blood. The source is a woman aged 18-29 years in good health. Both conserved end residues are part of each CDR3. D genes are given only for firm matches. Size is omitted from some rows. Given values are once, few, many or a class for expanded clones.

V gene	J gene	clone size	D gene	CDR3 protein	CDR3 DNA
TRBV30	TRBJ2-4	-	TRBD1	CAWSVDRVLAKNIQYF	TGTGCCTGGAGTGTAGACAGGGTTCTAGCCAAAAACATTCAGTACTTC
TRBV9	TRBJ2-2	-	TRBD2	CASSVVLAGGKNTGELFF	TGTGCCAGCAGCGTAGTATTAGCGGGAGGGAAAAACACCGGGGAGCTGTTTTTT
TRBV27	TRBJ1-6	-	-	CASSPLGGSYNSPLHF	TGTGCCAGCAGCCCGTTAGGGGGCTCCTATAATTCACCCCTCCACTTT
TRBV28	TRBJ2-1	few	TRBD2	CASSPSGREYNEQFF	TGTGCCAGCAGTCCCTCGGGGAGGGAATACAATGAGCAGTTCTTC
TRBV14	TRBJ1-1	few	-	CASSQVYSGEAFF	TGTGCCAGCAGCCAAGTTTATAGCGGGGAAGCTTTCTTT
TRBV29-1	TRBJ1-4	few	-	CSVYDSSTNEKLFF	TGCAGCGTCTACGACAGTTCAACTAATGAAAAACTGTTTTTT
TRBV30	TRBJ1-2	-	-	CASTIGAGRGYTF	TGTGCCTCGACGATTGGGGCAGGTAGAGGCTACACCTTC
TRBV30	TRBJ2-1	-	-	CAWTMQLAYEQFF	TGTGCCTGGACCATGCAACTAGCCTATGAGCAGTTCTTC
TRBV4-3	TRBJ2-1	-	TRBD1	CASSPQGARNEQFF	TGCGCCAGCAGCCCTCAGGGGGCGCGCAATGAGCAGTTCTTC
TRBV7-3	TRBJ2-2	few	TRBD1	CASSLQGVAGELFF	TGTGCCAGCAGCTTGCAGGGGGTAGCCGGGGAGCTGTTTTTT
TRBV7-6	TRBJ2-1	few	TRBD2	CASSSNPLAGDFAEQFF	TGTGCCAGCAGCTCTAACCCACTAGCGGGGGATTTTGCTGAGCAGTTCTTC
TRBV19	TRBJ2-3	-	-	CASRGSGDTQYF	TGTGCCAGTAGGGGGTCGGGAGATACGCAGTATTTT
TRBV13	TRBJ2-1	many	-	CASSLQQAQLYNEQFF	TGTGCCAGCAGCTTACAACAGGCACAGCTCTACAATGAGCAGTTCTTC
TRBV5-1	TRBJ2-1	few	-	CASSLASATYNEQFF	TGCGCCAGCAGCTTGGCTAGCGCCACCTACAATGAGCAGTTCTTC
TRBV15	TRBJ2-3	many	-	CATSPGARDTQYF	TGTGCCACCAGCCCAGGGGCAAGAGATACGCAGTATTTT
TRBV9	TRBJ2-2	-	-	CASSVGTNTGELFF	TGTGCCAGCAGCGTAGGCACGAACACCGGGGAGCTGTTTTTT
TRBV6-1	TRBJ2-3	few	-	CASSPLGGGADTQYF	TGTGCCAGCAGTCCTCTCGGCGGGGGCGCAGATACGCAGTATTTT
TRBV19	TRBJ2-3	-	-	CASSIRTTSTDTQYF	TGTGCCAGTAGTATTCGGACAACTAGCACAGATACGCAGTATTTT
TRBV9	TRBJ2-2	-	TRBD2	CASSRTSGTNTGELFF	TGTGCCAGCAGCAGGACTAGCGGGACTAACACCGGGGAGCTGTTTTTT
TRBV4-2	TRBJ1-2	-	-	CASSQDRTASEWNGYTF	TGTGCCAGCAGCCAAGATAGAACAGCCTCAGAGTGGAATGGCTACACCTTC
TRBV28	TRBJ2-1	-	-	CASRSVLFANEQFF	TGTGCCAGCAGATCGGTTCTCTTCGCCAATGAGCAGTTCTTC
TRBV18	TRBJ2-6	-	-	CASSPEGAGANVLTF	TGTGCCAGCTCACCCGAGGGTGCCGGGGCCAACGTCCTGACTTTC
TRBV19	TRBJ1-1	few	-	CASRQQGGITEAFF	TGTGCCAGTAGGCAACAGGGAGGCATCACTGAAGCTTTCTTT
TRBV7-9	TRBJ2-6	-	-	CASSFSGGANVLTF	TGTGCCAGCAGCTTTTCGGGGGGCGCCAACGTCCTGACTTTC
TRBV27	TRBJ2-5	few	-	CASSLLGGAQETQYF	TGTGCCAGCAGTTTATTGGGAGGAGCCCAAGAGACCCAGTACTTC
TRBV29-1	TRBJ1-5	few	-	CSVVIQSNQPQHF	TGCAGCGTTGTTATTCAAAGCAATCAGCCCCAGCATTTT
TRBV11-2	TRBJ2-1	few	TRBD1	CASSFLDRGQGEQFF	TGTGCCAGCAGCTTCCTGGACAGGGGGCAGGGTGAGCAGTTCTTC
TRBV5-1	TRBJ2-1	-	-	CASSRGYNEQFF	TGCGCCAGCAGCAGGGGCTACAATGAGCAGTTCTTC
TRBV7-3	TRBJ2-5	-	-	CASSLIGRETQYF	TGTGCCAGCAGCTTAATTGGGCGCGAGACCCAGTACTTC
TRBV9	TRBJ2-1	-	-	CASSVEARGWYNEQFF	TGTGCCAGCAGCGTAGAGGCTAGGGGATGGTACAATGAGCAGTTCTTC
TRBV19	TRBJ1-5	few	TRBD1	CASKQGPGLEPQHF	TGTGCCAGTAAACAGGGGCCCGGGCTCGAGCCCCAGCATTTT
TRBV2	TRBJ2-1	few	-	CASSSQTLYNEQFF	TGTGCCAGCAGTTCCCAGACCCTCTACAATGAGCAGTTCTTC
TRBV15	TRBJ2-7	few	TRBD2	CATSRMGGSLYEQYF	TGTGCCACCAGCAGGATGGGCGGGAGTCTGTACGAGCAGTACTTC
TRBV9	TRBJ1-1	few	-	CASSVGSTGGNTEAFF	TGTGCCAGCAGCGTAGGTTCAACAGGCGGGAACACTGAAGCTTTCTTT
TRBV9	TRBJ2-5	few	-	CASSPGTGARGETQYF	TGTGCCAGCAGCCCCGGAACAGGGGCGCGGGGGGAGACCCAGTACTTC
TRBV5-4	TRBJ2-2	few	-	CASTASTVATGELFF	TGTGCCAGCACAGCCTCGACAGTGGCCACCGGGGAGCTGTTTTTT
TRBV7-2	TRBJ2-1	few	-	CASSLEHNNEQFF	TGTGCCAGCAGCTTAGAACACAACAATGAGCAGTTCTTC
TRBV27	TRBJ2-7	few	TRBD1	CASSFKPGQSSYEQYF	TGTGCCAGCAGTTTCAAGCCGGGACAGAGCTCCTACGAGCAGTACTTC
TRBV9	TRBJ2-1	-	-	CASNRDSYNEQFF	TGTGCCAGCAACAGAGACTCCTACAATGAGCAGTTCTTC
TRBV9	TRBJ2-5	few	-	CASGIGTQETQYF	TGTGCCAGCGGCATCGGGACCCAAGAGACCCAGTACTTC
TRBV29-1	TRBJ2-2	-	-	CSVSYRVNTGELFF	TGCAGCGTTTCATACAGGGTGAACACCGGGGAGCTGTTTTTT
TRBV7-2	TRBJ2-3	few	-	CAGSLLRDGRSF	TGTGCCGGCAGTCTTTTACGGGACGGACGATCTTTT
TRBV9	TRBJ1-2	-	-	CASSVDGLDGYTF	TGTGCCAGCAGCGTAGATGGCTTAGATGGCTACACCTTC
TRBV14	TRBJ2-6	-	TRBD1	CASSLRPTGVAGANVLTF	TGTGCCAGCAGCCTCCGACCGACAGGGGTGGCTGGGGCCAACGTCCTGACTTTC
TRBV14	TRBJ2-1	few	-	CASSLSFRAGQFF	TGTGCCAGCAGCCTCTCCTTTCGGGCGGGGCAGTTCTTC
TRBV2	TRBJ1-5	-	-	CASSEGTAGPQHF	TGTGCCAGCAGTGAGGGGACCGCAGGGCCCCAGCATTTT
TRBV7-9	TRBJ1-5	few	-	CASGTGAGQPQHF	TGTGCCAGCGGAACTGGGGCGGGTCAGCCCCAGCATTTT
TRBV6-5	TRBJ1-1	few	-	CASGPGNTEAFF	TGTGCCAGCGGACCAGGGAACACTGAAGCTTTCTTT
TRBV7-9	TRBJ2-7	once	TRBD1	CASTRQGLPYEQYF	TGTGCCAGCACCAGACAGGGGCTACCCTACGAGCAGTACTTC
TRBV9	TRBJ2-7	few	-	CASSVRGSYNFYEQYF	TGTGCCAGCAGCGTACGAGGCTCCTACAATTTCTACGAGCAGTACTTC
TRBV7-2	TRBJ1-4	-	-	CASSPEGRSWKLFF	TGTGCCAGCAGCCCCGAGGGCCGCAGTTGGAAACTGTTTTTT
TRBV5-1	TRBJ2-5	-	-	CASSLIPGADETQYF	TGCGCCAGCAGCTTGATCCCCGGGGCCGACGAGACCCAGTACTTC
TRBV6-5	TRBJ1-6	once	-	CASSYRGGPNSPLHF	TGTGCCAGCAGTTACAGGGGTGGGCCTAATTCACCCCTCCACTTT
TRBV9	TRBJ2-3	few	-	CASSLSADTQYF	TGTGCCAGCAGCTTATCAGCAGATACGCAGTATTTT